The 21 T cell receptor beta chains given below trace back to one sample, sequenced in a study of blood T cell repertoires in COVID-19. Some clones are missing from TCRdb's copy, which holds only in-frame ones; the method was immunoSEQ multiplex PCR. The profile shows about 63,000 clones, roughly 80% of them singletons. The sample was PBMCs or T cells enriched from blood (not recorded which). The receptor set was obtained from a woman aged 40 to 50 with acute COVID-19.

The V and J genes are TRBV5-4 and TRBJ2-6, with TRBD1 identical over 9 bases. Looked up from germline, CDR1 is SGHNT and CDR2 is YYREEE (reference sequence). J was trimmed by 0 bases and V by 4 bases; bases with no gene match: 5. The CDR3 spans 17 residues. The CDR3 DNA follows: TGTGCCAGCAGCCTGGACAGGGGACTCTCTGGGGCCAACGTCCTGACTTTC. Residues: CASSLDRGLSGANVLTF.

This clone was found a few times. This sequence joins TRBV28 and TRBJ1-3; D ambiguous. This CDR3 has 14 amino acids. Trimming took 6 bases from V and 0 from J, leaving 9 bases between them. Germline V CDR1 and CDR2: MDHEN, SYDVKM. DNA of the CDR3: TGTGCCAGCAGGTCACTAGGCTCTGGAAACACCATATATTTT. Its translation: CASRSLGSGNTIYF.

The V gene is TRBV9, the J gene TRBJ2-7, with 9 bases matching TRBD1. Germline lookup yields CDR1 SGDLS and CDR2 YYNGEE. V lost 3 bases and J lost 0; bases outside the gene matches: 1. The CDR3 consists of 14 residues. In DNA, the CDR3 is TGTGCCAGCAGCGGGGACAGGGACTCCTACGAGCAGTACTTC. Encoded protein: CASSGDRDSYEQYF.

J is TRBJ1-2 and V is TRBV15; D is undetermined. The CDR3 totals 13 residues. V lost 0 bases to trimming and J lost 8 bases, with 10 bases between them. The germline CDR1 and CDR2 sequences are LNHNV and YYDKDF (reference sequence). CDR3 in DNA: TGTGCCACCAGCAGAGACGGGGTTAGGGGCTACACCTTC. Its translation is CATSRDGVRGYTF.

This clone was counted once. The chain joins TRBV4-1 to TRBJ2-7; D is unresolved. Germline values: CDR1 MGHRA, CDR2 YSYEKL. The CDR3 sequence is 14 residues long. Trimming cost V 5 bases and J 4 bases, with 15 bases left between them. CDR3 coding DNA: TGCGCCAGCAGCGACGATGAAGGAGTGTACGAGCAGTACTTC. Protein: CASSDDEGVYEQYF.

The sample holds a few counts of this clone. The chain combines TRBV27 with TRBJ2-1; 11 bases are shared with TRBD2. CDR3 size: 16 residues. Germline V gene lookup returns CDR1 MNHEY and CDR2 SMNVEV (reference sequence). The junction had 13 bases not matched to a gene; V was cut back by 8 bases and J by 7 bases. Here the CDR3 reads CASYDWGLAEWNEQFF. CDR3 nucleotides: TGTGCCAGCTACGACTGGGGACTAGCGGAGTGGAATGAGCAGTTCTTC.

CDR3 in amino acids: CATNRGPTGELFF. CDR3 DNA sequence: TGTGCCACAAACAGGGGTCCCACCGGGGAGCTGTTTTTT. The chain joins TRBV6-5 to TRBJ2-2; TRBD1 matches at 7 bases. The CDR3 has 13 residues. The germline gives CDR1 MNHEY, CDR2 SVGAGI. V was pared by 10 bases and J by 4 bases, with 6 bases of the junction left unmatched.

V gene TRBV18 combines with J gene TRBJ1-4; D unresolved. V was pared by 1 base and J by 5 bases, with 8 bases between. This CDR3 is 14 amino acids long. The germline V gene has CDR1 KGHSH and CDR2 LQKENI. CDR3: CASSPLTVNEKLFF. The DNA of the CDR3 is TGTGCCAGCTCACCACTCACAGTAAATGAAAAACTGTTTTTT.

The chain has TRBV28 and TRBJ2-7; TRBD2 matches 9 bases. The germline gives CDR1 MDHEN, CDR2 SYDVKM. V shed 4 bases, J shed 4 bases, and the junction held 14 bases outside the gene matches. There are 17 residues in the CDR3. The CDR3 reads CASSSIRRAGGSYEQYF. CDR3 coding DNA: TGTGCCAGCAGTTCAATACGCCGAGCGGGGGGATCGTACGAGCAGTACTTC.

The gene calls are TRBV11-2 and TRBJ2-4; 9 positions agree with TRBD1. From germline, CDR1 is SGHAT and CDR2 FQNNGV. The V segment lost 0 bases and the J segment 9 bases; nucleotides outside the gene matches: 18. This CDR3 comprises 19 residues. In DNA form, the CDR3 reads TGTGCCAGCAGCTTAGAGGGGGGTTATGGGACAGGGTATAATGGCATTCAGTACTTC. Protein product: CASSLEGGYGTGYNGIQYF.

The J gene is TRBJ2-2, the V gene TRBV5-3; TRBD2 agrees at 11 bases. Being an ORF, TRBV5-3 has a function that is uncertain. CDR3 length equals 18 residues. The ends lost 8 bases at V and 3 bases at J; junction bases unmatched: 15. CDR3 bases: TGTGCCAGCTACCTACCAGAGACTAGCGGGGTAGACACCGGGGAGCTGTTTTTT. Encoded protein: CASYLPETSGVDTGELFF.

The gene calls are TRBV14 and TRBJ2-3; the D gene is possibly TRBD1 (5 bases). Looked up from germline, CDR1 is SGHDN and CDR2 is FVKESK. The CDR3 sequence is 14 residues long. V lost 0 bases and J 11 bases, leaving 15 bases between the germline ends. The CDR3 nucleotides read TGTGCCAGCAGCCAAGATTTTTATGGCAGGGAGCAGTATTTT. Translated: CASSQDFYGREQYF.

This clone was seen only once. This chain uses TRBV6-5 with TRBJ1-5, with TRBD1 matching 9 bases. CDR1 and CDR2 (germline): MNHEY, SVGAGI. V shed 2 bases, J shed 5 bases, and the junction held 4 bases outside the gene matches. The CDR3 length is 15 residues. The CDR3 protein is CASSYQTGGDQPQHF. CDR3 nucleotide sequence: TGTGCCAGCAGTTACCAGACAGGGGGGGATCAGCCCCAGCATTTT.

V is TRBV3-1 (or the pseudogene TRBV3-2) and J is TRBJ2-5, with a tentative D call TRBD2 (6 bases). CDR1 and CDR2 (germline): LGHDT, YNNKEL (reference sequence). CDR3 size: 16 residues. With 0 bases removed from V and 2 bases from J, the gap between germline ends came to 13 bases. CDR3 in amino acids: CASSQDTIAEQETQYF. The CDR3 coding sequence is TGTGCCAGCAGCCAAGATACGATAGCGGAACAAGAGACCCAGTACTTC.

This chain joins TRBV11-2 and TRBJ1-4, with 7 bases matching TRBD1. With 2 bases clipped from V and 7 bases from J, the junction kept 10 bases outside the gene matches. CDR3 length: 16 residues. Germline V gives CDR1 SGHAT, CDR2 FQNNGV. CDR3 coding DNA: TGTGCCAGCAGCTTACATCCAGGGGGAGATGGTGAAAAACTGTTTTTT. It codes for CASSLHPGGDGEKLFF.

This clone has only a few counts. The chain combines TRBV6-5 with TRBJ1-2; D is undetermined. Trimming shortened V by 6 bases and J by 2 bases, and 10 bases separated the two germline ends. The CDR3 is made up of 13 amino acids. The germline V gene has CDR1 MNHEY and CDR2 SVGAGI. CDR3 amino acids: CASRRAINYGYTF. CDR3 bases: TGTGCCAGCAGGCGGGCCATAAACTATGGCTACACCTTC.

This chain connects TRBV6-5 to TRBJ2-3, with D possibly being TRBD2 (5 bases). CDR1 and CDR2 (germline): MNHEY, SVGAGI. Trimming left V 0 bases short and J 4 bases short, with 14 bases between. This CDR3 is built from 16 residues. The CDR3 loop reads CASSYSPGIEADTQYF. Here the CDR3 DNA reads TGTGCCAGCAGTTACTCTCCGGGGATTGAGGCAGATACGCAGTATTTT.

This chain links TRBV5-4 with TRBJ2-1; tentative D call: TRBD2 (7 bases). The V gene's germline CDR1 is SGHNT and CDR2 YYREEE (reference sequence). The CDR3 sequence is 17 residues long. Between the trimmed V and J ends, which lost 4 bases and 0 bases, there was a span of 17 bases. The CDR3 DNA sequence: TGTGCCAGCAGCCCGGGGGGCGGGAGCAGCTCCTACAATGAGCAGTTCTTC. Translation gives CASSPGGGSSSYNEQFF.

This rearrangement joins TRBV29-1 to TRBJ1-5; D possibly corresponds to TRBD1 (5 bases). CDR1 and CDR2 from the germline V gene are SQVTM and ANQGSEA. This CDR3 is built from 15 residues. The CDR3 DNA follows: TGCACCGCGCGGGGGGGATCTTATAGCAATCAGCCCCAGCATTTT. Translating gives CTARGGSYSNQPQHF.

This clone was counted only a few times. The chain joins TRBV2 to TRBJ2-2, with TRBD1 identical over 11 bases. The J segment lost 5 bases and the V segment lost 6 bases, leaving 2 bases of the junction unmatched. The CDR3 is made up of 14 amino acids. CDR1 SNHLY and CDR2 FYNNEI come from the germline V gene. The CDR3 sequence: CASRGQGVTGELFF. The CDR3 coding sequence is TGTGCCAGCAGGGGACAGGGGGTAACCGGGGAGCTGTTTTTT.

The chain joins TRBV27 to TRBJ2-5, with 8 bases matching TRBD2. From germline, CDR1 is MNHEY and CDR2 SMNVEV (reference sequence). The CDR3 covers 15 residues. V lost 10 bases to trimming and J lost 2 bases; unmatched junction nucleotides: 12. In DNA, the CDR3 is TGTGCCACCTCTTCGGCTAGCGGGCATCAAGAGACCCAGTACTTC. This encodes CATSSASGHQETQYF.